The sequence of this T cell receptor (beta chain) was determined in a study of CD8 T cells in ankylosing spondylitis. In TCRdb, the 5' RACE reads were re-called with MiXCR into one record per CDR3 protein. The sample lists roughly 450,000 distinct CDR3 sequences, roughly 25% occurring once. With 5 bases clipped from V and 10 bases from J, the junction kept 8 bases outside the gene matches. The germline V gene has CDR1 MDHEN and CDR2 SYDVKM. The CDR3 contains 15 residues. This clonotype was counted a few times. Its antigen is not identified. General study points: A TCR beta motif of roughly 8 highly homologous variants appeared characteristic of ankylosing spondylitis blood.

The rearrangement uses TRBV28 and TRBJ1-6; 10 bases are a match to TRBD1. The specimen sequenced was blood, either unsorted or a sorted T cell fraction (not recorded which). The origin of this receptor is a male donor with ankylosing spondylitis. Here the CDR3 reads CASSRRTGGKSPLHF. The CDR3 region has the DNA TGTGCCAGCAGTCGTCGGACAGGGGGAAAGTCACCCCTCCACTTT.